This T cell receptor beta chain is drawn from a study of CD8 T cells in ankylosing spondylitis. Study-level findings and limits: A TCR beta motif of 8 or 9 highly homologous variants appeared characteristic of ankylosing spondylitis blood. Relatively scarce in peripheral blood, disease-linked clones were CD8+. Earlier reports found some motif variants in synovial fluid and blood in reactive arthritis.

Each TCR beta library was made by quantitative 5'-RACE that incorporated molecular barcodes. From the 5' RACE reads, TCRdb called clonotypes with MiXCR, one entry per CDR3 protein. The repertoire holds about 250,000 distinct CDR3 sequences, roughly 32% seen once, with approximately 4% in the top ten. Comments on this clonotype: As yet, its antigen is unknown.

This CDR3 has 14 amino acids. Germline lookup yields CDR1 MDHEN and CDR2 SYDVKM. Trimming left V 6 bases short and J 4 bases short, with 15 bases between. The sample comprised blood, either unsorted or a sorted T cell fraction (not recorded which). The chain is built from TRBV28 and TRBJ1-2; weak D call: TRBD1 (6 bases). This sequence originates from a male donor with ankylosing spondylitis or in good health (not recorded which). The CDR3 DNA reads TGTGCCAGCAGCACAACAGGGTTCGGCTATGGCTACACCTTC. Translating gives CASSTTGFGYGYTF.